Following are 27 T cell receptor beta chains from one sample sequenced in a study of T cells in Graves' hyperthyroidism and ophthalmopathy. TCR beta CDR3 regions were amplified from RNA. First-round RT-PCR with HTBI primers amplified the TCR CDR3 region. TCRdb passed the multiplex PCR reads through MiXCR, listing each CDR3 protein once. This repertoire shows a few hundred thousand distinct CDR3 sequences, around 14% found once; its top ten account for under 8%. Sequences were obtained from blood. Source of these receptors: a woman in her thirties with Graves' hyperthyroidism.

This clonotype has at least ten counts. The chain couples TRBV27 to TRBJ1-1; D is uncertain. The CDR3 runs 11 residues. Germline V gene sequence: CDR1 MNHEY, CDR2 SMNVEV (reference sequence). V was shortened by 9 bases and J by 4 bases, with 9 bases between the two germline ends. The CDR3 reads CASTDGTEAFF. The DNA for the CDR3 is TGTGCCAGTACCGACGGCACTGAAGCTTTCTTT.

V gene TRBV30 combines with J gene TRBJ2-3, with D perhaps TRBD1 or TRBD2 (5 bases each). CDR3 length equals 15 residues. Germline V gene lookup returns CDR1 GTSNPN and CDR2 SVGIG (reference sequence). With 2 bases removed from V and 1 base from J, the gap between germline ends came to 13 bases. In DNA, the CDR3 is TGTGCCTGGAGTCCGGGGCTAACTCGCACAGATACGCAGTATTTT. Encoded protein: CAWSPGLTRTDTQYF.

There are many counts of this clonotype. The CDR3 here is CASSTKGRDLREQYF. The CDR3 region has the DNA TGTGCCAGCAGCACCAAGGGACGGGACCTAAGGGAGCAGTACTTC. The chain links TRBV7-9 to TRBJ2-7; D could derive from TRBD1 or TRBD2 (5 bases each). V shed 5 bases and J shed 7 bases, with 21 bases lying between them. The CDR3 spans 15 residues. The germline gives CDR1 SEHNR, CDR2 FQNEAQ (reference sequence).

This clonotype was seen many times. This chain uses TRBV6-2 or TRBV6-3 with TRBJ2-7; 13 nucleotides agree with TRBD2. J was trimmed by 5 bases and V by 6 bases; bases with no gene match: 10. Germline V gene data show CDR1 as MNHEY and CDR2 as SVGEGT. This CDR3 contains 16 residues. The CDR3 region is CASRERGLAGADEQYF. CDR3 sequence (DNA): TGTGCCAGCAGGGAGAGAGGACTAGCGGGAGCGGACGAGCAGTACTTC.

A word on this clonotype: The junction departs from the called germline gene at one end, perhaps through a read error. The chain links TRBV5-8 to TRBJ2-3; 12 bases align to TRBD2. CDR1 is SGHTS, CDR2 YDEGEE, per germline. The CDR3 spans 16 residues. CDR3 amino acids: CVSSIGLAGSTDTQYF. The CDR3 DNA reads TGTGTCAGCAGCATAGGACTAGCGGGGAGCACAGATACGCAGTATTTT.

This clonotype was counted at least ten times. CDR3 residues: CASSSGQGWNTEAFF. CDR3 sequence (DNA): TGCGCCAGCAGCTCCGGACAGGGATGGAACACTGAAGCTTTCTTT. The chain couples TRBV5-1 to TRBJ1-1, with 8 bases fitting TRBD1. Germline trimming cut 3 bases from V and 1 base from J; bases unmatched to any gene: 5. Per the germline V gene, CDR1 is SGHRS and CDR2 is YFSETQ. This CDR3 spans 15 amino acids.

Only a few counts were recorded for this clonotype. The CDR3: CAIIKGLAGGDTQYF. CDR3 nucleotide sequence: TGTGCCATCATAAAGGGACTAGCGGGAGGTGATACGCAGTATTTT. The gene calls are TRBV10-3 and TRBJ2-3, with 15 bases that match TRBD2. Trimming cost V 7 bases and J 6 bases; bases outside gene matches: 5. The CDR3 has 15 amino acids. CDR1 and CDR2 (germline): ENHRY, SYGVKD.

This clonotype was detected only a few times. V usage is TRBV10-3 and J usage is TRBJ2-5; D call uncertain. This CDR3 has 12 amino acids. Trimming removed 3 bases at V and 4 bases at J, with 6 bases between. In germline, CDR1 is ENHRY, CDR2 SYGVKD. CDR3 DNA sequence: TGTGCCATCAGTGAAGGACCAGAGACCCAGTACTTC. Its protein product is CAISEGPETQYF.

This clonotype was seen many times. The chain links TRBV12-3 or TRBV12-4 to TRBJ2-7, with D perhaps matching TRBD1 (6 bases). Trimming cost V 5 bases and J 3 bases, with 14 bases left between them. The CDR3 totals 14 residues. The CDR3 bases are TGTGCCAGCAGTACGCAGGGGTTCCGCTACGAGCAGTACTTC. Translating it yields CASSTQGFRYEQYF.

There are many counts of this clonotype. The V gene is TRBV28, the J gene TRBJ2-1, with 7 bases identical to TRBD2. Per germline, CDR1 MDHEN and CDR2 SYDVKM. The CDR3 contains 14 residues. V was pared by 5 bases and J by 3 bases, with 4 bases of the junction left unmatched. CDR3 bases: TGTGCCAGCAGTCCGAGCGGGGTCTACAATGAGCAGTTCTTC. Translated, it gives CASSPSGVYNEQFF. The full variable domain, its missing parts supplied by reference TRBV28 and TRBJ2-1, is DVKVTQSSRYLVKRTGEKVFLECVQDMDHENMFWYRQDPGLGLRLIYFSYDVKMKEKGDIPEGYSVSREKKERFSLILESASTNQTSMYLCASSPSGVYNEQFFGPGTRLTVL.

As concerns this clonotype: A read error may account for a junction end that differs from germline. The V call is TRBV18, the J call TRBJ2-1, with a tentative D call TRBD2 (5 bases). The CDR3 has 12 amino acids. Germline V CDR1 and CDR2: KGHSH, LQKENI. The CDR3 DNA reads as TGTGCCAGCTCACCACGGCTAGATTGGAGGATCTTC. This translates into CASSPRLDWRIF.

In its sample, this clonotype was seen many times. The chain combines TRBV5-1 with TRBJ2-6, with D possibly matching TRBD2 (7 bases). The CDR3 is 17 amino acids. Germline V gives CDR1 SGHRS, CDR2 YFSETQ. Trimming took 7 bases from V and 1 from J, leaving 18 bases between them. This CDR3 is CASSGGTRTSGANVLTF. The DNA of the CDR3 is TGCGCCAGCTCCGGGGGGACACGTACATCTGGGGCCAACGTCCTGACTTTC.

This clonotype has more than one count but fewer than ten. The CDR3 DNA reads as TGCGCCAGCAGCTTGAGGCAGGGGAGGGAAAACATTCAGTACTTC. Protein sequence: CASSLRQGRENIQYF. The rearrangement joins TRBV5-1 to TRBJ2-4; D perhaps matches TRBD2 (7 bases). This CDR3 comprises 15 residues. V lost 1 base to trimming and J lost 5 bases, with 13 bases between them. CDR1 and CDR2 from the germline V gene are SGHRS and YFSETQ.

This clonotype came up a few times. The chain has TRBV5-1 and TRBJ2-7, with D tentatively TRBD1 or TRBD2 (6 bases each). Germline loops: CDR1 SGHRS, CDR2 YFSETQ. The CDR3 runs 14 residues. Trimming stripped 5 bases from V and 2 bases from J, with 14 bases between. CDR3 loop: CASRPGGDTYEQYF. In DNA form, the CDR3 reads TGCGCCAGCAGGCCCGGGGGCGACACCTACGAGCAGTACTTC. The entire variable domain, with the rest obtained from reference TRBV5-1 and TRBJ2-7, is as follows: KAGVTQTPRYLIKTRGQQVTLSCSPISGHRSVSWYQQTPGQGLQFLFEYFSETQRNKGNFPGRFSGRQFSNSRSEMNVSTLELGDSALYLCASRPGGDTYEQYFGPGTRLTVT.

This clonotype was seen a few times. V usage is TRBV19 and J usage is TRBJ2-2; D gene ambiguous. Germline V gene sequence: CDR1 LNHDA, CDR2 SQIVND (reference sequence). This CDR3 has 15 amino acids. V was clipped by 3 bases and J by 1 base, with 9 bases between them. CDR3 sequence: CASSMGWGNTGELFF. Written as DNA, the CDR3 is TGTGCCAGTAGTATGGGCTGGGGGAACACCGGGGAGCTGTTTTTT.

A few counts support this clonotype. The genes are TRBV7-3 and TRBJ1-6; 8 bases match TRBD1. This CDR3 has 16 amino acids. Germline lookup yields CDR1 SGHTA and CDR2 FQGTGA. The V segment lost 5 bases and the J segment 5 bases; nucleotides outside the gene matches: 8. CDR3 sequence reads: CASSLQGGGNNSPLHF. The CDR3 DNA is TGTGCCAGCAGCCTACAGGGGGGAGGAAATAATTCACCCCTCCACTTT.

This clonotype was recorded many times. This chain joins TRBV7-3 and TRBJ2-1, with unresolved D. The V end was cut by 0 bases, the J end by 9 bases, with 15 bases between. Germline CDR1 reads SGHTA; CDR2 reads FQGTGA. The CDR3 has 15 residues. The CDR3 sequence: CASSLTLLASSEQFF. The CDR3 region has the DNA TGTGCCAGCAGCTTAACGTTGCTCGCTTCTAGTGAGCAGTTCTTC.

To note about this clonotype: The missing conserved phenylalanine or tryptophan at the end of this CDR3 makes a read error likely. This chain joins TRBV29-1 and TRBJ2-3; D not resolved. Germline V lookup: CDR1 SQVTM, CDR2 ANQGSEA. V was cut by 1 base and J by 2 bases, with 13 bases left in between. The CDR3 is made up of 15 amino acids. CDR3 protein: CSVEAAAADTDTQYL. In nucleotides, the CDR3 is TGCAGCGTTGAAGCGGCAGCCGCTGACACAGATACGCAGTATTTA.

For this clonotype: A much larger clone differs by one base, so this may be a read error. This rearrangement joins TRBV30 to TRBJ1-5; D gene unclear. Germline CDR1 reads GTSNPN; CDR2 reads SVGIG (reference sequence). This CDR3 is 13 amino acids long. The V end lost 6 bases, the J end lost 7 bases, and 16 bases lay between the germline ends. In DNA, the CDR3 is TGTGCCTGCCGGCCCGGAGTTGGACAGCCCCAGCATTTT. This sequence encodes CACRPGVGQPQHF.

The rearrangement joins TRBV7-2 to TRBJ2-7, with TRBD2 matching over 8 bases. Trimming at V came to 4 bases and at J to 9 bases, leaving 20 bases not matched to a gene. The CDR3 consists of 17 residues. The germline V gene encodes CDR1 SGHTA and CDR2 FQGNSA. The CDR3 protein is CASSSDAGAGGPLGQYF. The CDR3 DNA reads as TGTGCCAGCAGCTCCGACGCCGGCGCGGGAGGTCCTTTGGGGCAGTACTTC.

The table lists this clonotype with many counts. The V and J genes are TRBV27 and TRBJ2-6; either TRBD1 or TRBD2 may supply D (5 bases each). Germline values: CDR1 MNHEY, CDR2 SMNVEV (reference sequence). V was pared by 10 bases and J by 3 bases, with 16 bases between. This CDR3 is built from 15 residues. The CDR3 bases are TGTGCCACCCAGGGCAGACGGGGTGGGGCCAACGTCCTGACTTTC. This gives the protein CATQGRRGGANVLTF.

This clonotype was found many times. J is TRBJ2-5 and V is TRBV12-3 or TRBV12-4; D is perhaps TRBD2 (5 bases). The CDR3 runs 15 residues. V was pared by 6 bases and J by 2 bases, with 16 bases between. CDR3 sequence reads: CASSQGSGPQETQYF. CDR3 DNA sequence: TGTGCCAGCAGCCAAGGGAGCGGTCCTCAAGAGACCCAGTACTTC.

This sequence joins TRBV6-1 and TRBJ2-2, with no clear D. CDR1 and CDR2 (germline): MNHNS, SASEGT. V shed 8 bases and J shed 2 bases, with 3 bases lying between them. The CDR3 spans 11 residues. The CDR3 DNA follows: TGTGCCAGCTATAACACCGGGGAGCTGTTTTTT. Translation gives CASYNTGELFF.

V and J are TRBV4-1 and TRBJ2-4, with D perhaps matching TRBD1 (7 bases). Germline V gene lookup returns CDR1 MGHRA and CDR2 YSYEKL. The CDR3 totals 16 residues. The V gene lost 3 bases and the J gene lost 6 bases, with 18 bases spanning the gap. This CDR3 reads CASSHPGTAEGNIQYF. CDR3 DNA sequence: TGCGCCAGCAGCCATCCCGGGACAGCGGAGGGAAACATTCAGTACTTC.

This clonotype was seen more than once but under ten times. The V and J genes are TRBV19 and TRBJ2-3; D is perhaps TRBD1 (5 bases). Germline lookup yields CDR1 LNHDA and CDR2 SQIVND (reference sequence). This CDR3 is 17 amino acids long. With 5 bases removed from V and 2 bases from J, the gap between germline ends came to 20 bases. CDR3 DNA sequence: TGTGCCAGTAGTGGGTGGTTACAGGACCCCTCCACAGATACGCAGTATTTT. This gives the protein CASSGWLQDPSTDTQYF.

This clonotype was seen only a few times. This sequence joins TRBV3-1 and TRBJ2-7; D call uncertain. This CDR3 is 14 amino acids long. In germline, CDR1 is LGHDT, CDR2 YNNKEL (reference sequence). V dropped 0 bases and J dropped 0 bases, with 6 bases sitting between them. CDR3 bases: TGTGCCAGCAGCCAAGAATTTGGCTCCTACGAGCAGTACTTC. It translates to CASSQEFGSYEQYF.

This clonotype was observed at least ten times. The V gene is TRBV18, the J gene TRBJ2-3; TRBD1 or TRBD2 may be the D gene (5 bases each). Germline V gene lookup returns CDR1 KGHSH and CDR2 LQKENI. The CDR3 is 13 residues long. Trimming took 0 bases from V and 5 from J, leaving 6 bases between them. Here the CDR3 DNA reads TGTGCCAGCTCACCACCGGGGGTAGATACGCAGTATTTT. Translating gives CASSPPGVDTQYF.